The T cell receptor beta chain described here comes from a study of Ad26.COV2.S vaccination and SARS-CoV-2 variants. Germline V lookup: CDR1 KGHSH, CDR2 LQKENI. V shed 3 bases and J shed 5 bases, with 8 bases lying between them. There are 13 residues in the CDR3. Sequenced by immunoSEQ multiplex PCR; TCRdb stores in-frame clones only, minus some. The profile shows 350,000 to 450,000 clones, around 84% of them singletons. Described treatment: 19 received Ad26.COV2.S at low or high dose, single or two shots; 5 received placebo; per-sample allocation not given. At day 63 after the first vaccine or placebo injection, samples were drawn.

The sequencing used peripheral blood, collected in a trial of Ad26.COV2.S vaccine versus placebo. The chain links TRBV18 to TRBJ1-5; D gene uncertain. This clonotype was obtained from a person between 18 and 60 years old who received the Ad26.COV2.S COVID-19 vaccine or a placebo. This chain's CDR3 is CASSPTRDQPQHF. The CDR3 DNA reads as TGTGCCAGCTCACCTACTAGGGATCAGCCCCAGCATTTT. The whole variable domain, filled in from reference TRBV18 and TRBJ1-5, reads NAGVMQNPRHLVRRRGQEARLRCSPMKGHSHVYWYRQLPEEGLKFMVYLQKENIIDESGMPKERFSAEFPKEGPSILRIQQVVRGDSAAYFCASSPTRDQPQHFGDGTRLSIL.